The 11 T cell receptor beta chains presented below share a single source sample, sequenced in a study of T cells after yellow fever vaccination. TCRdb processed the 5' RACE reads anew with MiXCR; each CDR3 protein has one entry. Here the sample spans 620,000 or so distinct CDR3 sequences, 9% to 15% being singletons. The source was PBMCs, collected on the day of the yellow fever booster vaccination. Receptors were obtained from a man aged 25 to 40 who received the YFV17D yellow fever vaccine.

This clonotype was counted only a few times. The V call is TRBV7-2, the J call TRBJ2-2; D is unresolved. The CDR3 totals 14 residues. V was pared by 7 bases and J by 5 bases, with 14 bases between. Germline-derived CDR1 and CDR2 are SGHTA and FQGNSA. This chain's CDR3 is CASTRLRSTGELFF. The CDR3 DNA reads TGTGCCAGCACCCGTCTTAGGTCAACCGGGGAGCTGTTTTTT.

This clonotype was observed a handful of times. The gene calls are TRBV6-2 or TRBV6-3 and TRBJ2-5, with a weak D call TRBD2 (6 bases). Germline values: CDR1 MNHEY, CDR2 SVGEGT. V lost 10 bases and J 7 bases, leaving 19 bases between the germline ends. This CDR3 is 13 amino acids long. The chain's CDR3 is CATMFGGRGTQYF. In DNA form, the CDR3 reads TGTGCCACCATGTTTGGAGGGAGAGGGACCCAGTACTTC.

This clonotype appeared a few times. The CDR3 is CAIGQNDQPQHF. The CDR3 DNA follows: TGTGCCATCGGACAGAACGACCAGCCCCAGCATTTT. This chain uses TRBV10-3 with TRBJ1-5; the D gene is possibly TRBD1 (6 bases). Germline values: CDR1 ENHRY, CDR2 SYGVKD. V was clipped by 8 bases and J by 7 bases, with 12 bases between them. This CDR3 comprises 12 residues.

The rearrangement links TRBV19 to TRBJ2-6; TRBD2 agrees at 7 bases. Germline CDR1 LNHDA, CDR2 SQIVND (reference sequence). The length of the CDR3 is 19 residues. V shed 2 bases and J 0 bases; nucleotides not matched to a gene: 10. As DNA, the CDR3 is TGTGCCAGTAGTATAATAGGGAGGGAAGTCGTCTCTGGGGCCAACGTCCTGACTTTC. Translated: CASSIIGREVVSGANVLTF.

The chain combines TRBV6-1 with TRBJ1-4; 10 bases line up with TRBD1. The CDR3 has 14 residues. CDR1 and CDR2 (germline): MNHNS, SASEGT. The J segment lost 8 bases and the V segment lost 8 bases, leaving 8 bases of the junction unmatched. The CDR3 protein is CASWGTGEKEKLFF. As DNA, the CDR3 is TGTGCCAGCTGGGGGACAGGGGAGAAGGAAAAACTGTTTTTT.

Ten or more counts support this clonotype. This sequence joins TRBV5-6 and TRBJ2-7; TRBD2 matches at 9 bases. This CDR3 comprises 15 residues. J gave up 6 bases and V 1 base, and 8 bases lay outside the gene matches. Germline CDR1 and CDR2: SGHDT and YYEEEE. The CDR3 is CASSLSALAGREQYF. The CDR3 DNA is TGTGCCAGCAGCTTGTCCGCGCTAGCGGGACGCGAGCAGTACTTC.

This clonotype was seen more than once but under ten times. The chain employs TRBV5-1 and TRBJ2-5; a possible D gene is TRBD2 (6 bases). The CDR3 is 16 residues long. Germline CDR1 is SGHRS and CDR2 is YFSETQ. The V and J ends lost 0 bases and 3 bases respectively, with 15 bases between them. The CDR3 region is CASSLATASAKETQYF. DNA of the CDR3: TGCGCCAGCAGCTTGGCGACCGCTAGCGCTAAAGAGACCCAGTACTTC.

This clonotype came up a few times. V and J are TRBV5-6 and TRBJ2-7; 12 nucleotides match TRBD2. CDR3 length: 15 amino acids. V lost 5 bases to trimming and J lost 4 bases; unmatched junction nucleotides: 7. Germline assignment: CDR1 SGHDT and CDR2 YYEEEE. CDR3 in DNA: TGTGCCAGCAGGCCAAAGGGACTAGCGGGTTACGAGCAGTACTTC. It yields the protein CASRPKGLAGYEQYF. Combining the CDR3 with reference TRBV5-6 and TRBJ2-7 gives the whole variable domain DAGVTQSPTHLIKTRGQQVTLRCSPKSGHDTVSWYQQALGQGPQFIFQYYEEEERQRGNFPDRFSGHQFPNYSSELNVNALLLGDSALYLCASRPKGLAGYEQYFGPGTRLTVT.

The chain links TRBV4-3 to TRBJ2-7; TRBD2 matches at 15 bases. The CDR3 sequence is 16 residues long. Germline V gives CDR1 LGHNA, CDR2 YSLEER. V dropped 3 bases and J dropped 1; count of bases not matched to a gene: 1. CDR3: CASSQGLAGGSYEQYF. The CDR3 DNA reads TGCGCCAGCAGCCAGGGACTAGCGGGAGGATCCTACGAGCAGTACTTC.

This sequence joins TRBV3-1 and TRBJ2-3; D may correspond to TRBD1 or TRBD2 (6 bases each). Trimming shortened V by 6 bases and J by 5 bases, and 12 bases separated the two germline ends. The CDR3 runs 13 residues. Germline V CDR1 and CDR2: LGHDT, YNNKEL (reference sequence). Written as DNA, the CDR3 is TGTGCCAGCAGTCTTGAGGGGGGAGATACGCAGTATTTT. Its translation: CASSLEGGDTQYF.

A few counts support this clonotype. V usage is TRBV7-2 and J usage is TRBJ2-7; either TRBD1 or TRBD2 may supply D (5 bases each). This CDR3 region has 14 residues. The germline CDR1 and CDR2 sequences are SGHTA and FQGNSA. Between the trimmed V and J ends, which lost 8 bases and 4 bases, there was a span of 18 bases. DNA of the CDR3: TGTGCCAGCGACCGGGGAAGGACACATTACGAGCAGTACTTC. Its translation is CASDRGRTHYEQYF.